This record looks at one T cell receptor beta chain sequence and its context. The data derive from a study of blood T cell repertoires in COVID-19. Study-level information: T cells, B-cell-depleted T cells, or PBMCs supplied cDNA or gDNA.

Looked up from germline, CDR1 is LNHDA and CDR2 is SQIVND (reference sequence). V lost 7 bases, J lost 2 bases, and 6 bases stayed unmatched. The CDR3 covers 15 residues. The data were produced by immunoSEQ multiplex PCR, yet TCRdb's version contains in-frame clones alone and is incomplete. The sample lists 100,000 to 150,000 clones, 84% occurring once. The chain uses TRBV19 and TRBJ2-2; 8 bases map to TRBD1. This receptor was obtained from an older woman with acute or convalescent COVID-19. The material sequenced was peripheral blood. The CDR3 sequence is CASTPGQVNTGELFF. The CDR3 DNA sequence: TGTGCCAGTACCCCGGGACAGGTTAACACCGGGGAGCTGTTTTTT.